A single sample gave rise to the 10 T cell receptor beta chains below, sequenced in a study of cytomegalovirus exposure and HLA in healthy donors. Vbeta (60) and Jbeta (13) primers were used in the PCR. Profiling relied on immunoSEQ multiplex PCR, and the TCRdb table lists in-frame clones only, not all of them. This table holds roughly 110,000 clones, roughly four fifths found once. The material sequenced was PBMCs. All receptors derive from a man aged 45 to 65 in good health and CMV-seronegative.

The chain employs TRBV12-5 and TRBJ1-3; 8 nucleotides match TRBD1. With V trimmed by 5 bases and J by 0 bases, 6 bases remained unmatched. The CDR3 sequence is 16 residues long. Germline V gives CDR1 LGHNT, CDR2 FRNRAP. CDR3 coding DNA: TGTGCTAGTGGTCTGGGGACAGGAGACTCTGGAAACACCATATATTTT. Translation: CASGLGTGDSGNTIYF.

Worth noting for this clone: The sample has other DNA sequences that encode this CDR3 too. The chain combines TRBV5-1 with TRBJ1-1; tentative D call: TRBD1 (5 bases). CDR1 and CDR2 from the germline V gene are SGHRS and YFSETQ. The CDR3 length is 16 residues. Trimming shortened V by 5 bases and J by 0 bases, and 17 bases separated the two germline ends. As DNA, the CDR3 is TGCGCCAGCAGTTTGCTTCGACAGAGCATGAACACTGAAGCTTTCTTT. Amino acids: CASSLLRQSMNTEAFF.

The rearrangement joins TRBV2 to TRBJ2-5, with 7 bases aligning to TRBD2. From germline, CDR1 is SNHLY and CDR2 FYNNEI. With 7 bases clipped from V and 5 bases from J, the junction kept 7 bases outside the gene matches. The length of the CDR3 is 13 residues. CDR3 region: CASKAGLSETQYF. CDR3 coding DNA: TGTGCCAGCAAAGCGGGGCTCAGTGAGACCCAGTACTTC.

This clone was picked up one time. This chain uses TRBV4-1 with TRBJ2-1; 13 nucleotides line up with TRBD2. J was trimmed by 12 bases and V by 1 base; bases with no gene match: 12. This CDR3 has 17 amino acids. The germline V gene has CDR1 MGHRA and CDR2 YSYEKL. CDR3 sequence: CASSQASTSGGADRQFF. Here the CDR3 DNA reads TGCGCCAGCAGCCAAGCTAGCACTAGCGGGGGGGCCGATCGGCAGTTCTTC.

The chain carries TRBV7-8 and TRBJ1-6; no reliable D call. CDR3 size: 16 residues. The V and J ends lost 5 bases and 1 base respectively, with 12 bases between them. Germline V lookup: CDR1 SGHVS, CDR2 FQNEAQ. In DNA form, the CDR3 reads TGTGCCAGCAGCACCTCAGCGGGGTCCTATAATTCACCCCTCCACTTT. It codes for CASSTSAGSYNSPLHF.

The chain has TRBV5-1 and TRBJ2-1, with TRBD2 identical over 10 bases. V was pared by 4 bases and J by 5 bases, with 6 bases of the junction left unmatched. The length of the CDR3 is 15 residues. Germline CDR1 reads SGHRS; CDR2 reads YFSETQ. DNA for the CDR3: TGCGCCAGCAGCCCAAGCGGGGGGGCTAACAATGAGCAGTTCTTC. Protein product: CASSPSGGANNEQFF.

The J gene is TRBJ1-1, the V gene TRBV6-1; a possible D gene is TRBD1 (5 bases). The V end lost 1 base, the J end lost 5 bases, and 8 bases lay between the germline ends. CDR3 length: 13 amino acids. Germline assignment: CDR1 MNHNS and CDR2 SASEGT. The CDR3 DNA reads as TGTGCCAGCAGTGAAGGCAGGGTAACTGAAGCTTTCTTT. It yields the protein CASSEGRVTEAFF.

The CDR3 DNA is TGCAGTGCTTTTACAGCCGCAGCCCAGCATTTT. Protein product: CSAFTAAAQHF. The V and J genes are TRBV20-1 and TRBJ1-5; D ambiguous. Trimming took off 5 bases at V and 11 bases at J, with 13 bases between the two ends. The CDR3 has 11 amino acids. Germline lookup yields CDR1 DFQATT and CDR2 SNEGSKA (reference sequence).

The chain combines TRBV7-8 with TRBJ2-2; 8 bases are a match to TRBD2. The CDR3 is 15 residues long. With V trimmed by 6 bases and J by 7 bases, 10 bases remained unmatched. CDR1 is SGHVS, CDR2 FQNEAQ, per germline. The CDR3 nucleotides read TGTGCCAGCAGGAGGACGGGGGGGGCCTACGGGGAGCTGTTTTTT. Translating it yields CASRRTGGAYGELFF. Looking up the rest from reference TRBV7-8 and TRBJ2-2 gives the full variable domain: GAGVSQSPRYKVAKRGQDVALRCDPISGHVSLFWYQQALGQGPEFLTYFQNEAQLDKSGLPSDRFFAERPEGSVSTLKIQRTQQEDSAVYLCASRRTGGAYGELFFGEGSRLTVL.

The chain combines TRBV5-6 with TRBJ1-2; 7 nucleotides line up with TRBD1. Germline assignment: CDR1 SGHDT and CDR2 YYEEEE. V dropped 4 bases and J dropped 3; count of bases not matched to a gene: 15. The CDR3 sequence is 17 residues long. The chain's CDR3 is CASSPLQTGNYDYGYTF. DNA for the CDR3: TGTGCCAGCAGCCCTTTGCAGACAGGGAACTACGACTATGGCTACACCTTC.